This is a list of T cell receptor beta chains from one sample in a study of T cell responses to AZD1222 COVID-19 vaccine. TCRdb's table, derived via immunoSEQ multiplex PCR, lists solely in-frame clones and lacks some. The top ten clones hold just over 2.5% of a sample with 90,000 to 150,000 clones, around 90% of them seen once. Sequenced here: peripheral blood, sampled 28 days after the second AZD1222 dose. The receptors shown here come from an adult who received the AZD1222 COVID-19 vaccine. The CDR3 runs from the conserved cysteine through the conserved F or W. D genes are given only for firm matches. Clone size is stated in some rows and not others, as once, few, many or a class when expanded.

D	length	J	V	size	DNA	CDR3
NA	16	TRBJ1-3	TRBV5-5	NA	TGTGCCAGCAGCTTGGTGGGCCCGAGCTCTGGAAACACCATATATTTT	CASSLVGPSSGNTIYF
NA	14	TRBJ2-3	TRBV5-1	NA	TGCGCCAGCAGCTTGGTCAGGACTACAGATACGCAGTATTTT	CASSLVRTTDTQYF
NA	13	TRBJ1-1	TRBV3-1/TRBV3-2	NA	TGTGCCAGCAGCCGAGGACAAGTCACTGAAGCTTTCTTT	CASSRGQVTEAFF
NA	14	TRBJ1-1	TRBV5-1	NA	TGCGCCAGCAGCGTGGACTACTTCAACACTGAAGCTTTCTTT	CASSVDYFNTEAFF
NA	16	TRBJ2-2	TRBV7-8	NA	TGTGCCAGCAGCAAGACTACAGGGTTTAACACCGGGGAGCTGTTTTTT	CASSKTTGFNTGELFF
NA	13	TRBJ2-1	TRBV11-2	NA	TGTGCCAGCAGCTTTTCCGGACACAATGAGCAGTTCTTC	CASSFSGHNEQFF
NA	13	TRBJ1-1	TRBV2	once	TGTGCCAGCAGTGAGTTAAAAGGTACAGCAGCTTTCTTT	CASSELKGTAAFF
NA	17	TRBJ1-3	TRBV7-2	NA	TGTGCCAGCAGTTATCGAAACAGGGCGTCTTCTGGAAACACCATATATTTT	CASSYRNRASSGNTIYF
NA	11	TRBJ1-1	TRBV6-1	NA	TGTGCCAGCAGTGAACGGTATGAAGCTTTCTTT	CASSERYEAFF
NA	16	TRBJ2-4	TRBV19	once	TGTGCCAGTAGTATGGATCGGGGGTTAGCCAAAAACATTCAGTACTTC	CASSMDRGLAKNIQYF
NA	15	TRBJ1-5	TRBV28	NA	TGTGCCAGCAGTGCAACAGGGATGGGCAATCAGCCCCAGCATTTT	CASSATGMGNQPQHF
TRBD1	15	TRBJ1-2	TRBV7-2	NA	TGTGCCAGCAGCTTAGGAGGGGGCAGGGACTATGGCTACACCTTC	CASSLGGGRDYGYTF
TRBD1	17	TRBJ2-7	TRBV5-1	NA	TGCGCCAGCAGCTTGGGGGGACAGCAATCCTTACCCTACGAGCAGTACTTC	CASSLGGQQSLPYEQYF
TRBD1	18	TRBJ1-6	TRBV5-8	NA	TGTGCCAGCAGCCCTACCCGACAGGGGAACCCCTATAATTCACCCCTCCACTTT	CASSPTRQGNPYNSPLHF
NA	14	TRBJ1-2	TRBV6-2/TRBV6-3	NA	TGTGCCAGCAGCTGGGACGGCCGACGCGGTGGCTACACCTTC	CASSWDGRRGGYTF
TRBD1	14	TRBJ1-2	TRBV7-8	NA	TGTGCCAGCAGCTCGGACAGGGTTGGCTATGGCTACACCTTC	CASSSDRVGYGYTF
TRBD1	15	TRBJ1-4	TRBV7-9	NA	TGTGCCAGCAGCTTGACCGGGACAGCCTCTGAAAAACTGTTTTTT	CASSLTGTASEKLFF
NA	15	TRBJ1-1	TRBV11-2	NA	TGTGCCAGCAGCTGGGACCGGACAGTATTGGCTGAAGCTTTCTTT	CASSWDRTVLAEAFF
NA	13	TRBJ1-1	TRBV3-1/TRBV3-2	NA	TGTGCCAGCAGCCATGGGGGGAACACTGAAGCTTTCTTT	CASSHGGNTEAFF
TRBD2	14	TRBJ2-5	TRBV5-5	NA	TGTGCCAGCAGCTTTGGTGGGGGGGAAGAGACCCAGTACTTC	CASSFGGGEETQYF
TRBD1	15	TRBJ1-2	TRBV7-9	NA	TGTGCCAGCAGACACCGGGACAGCTGGTACTATGGCTACACCTTC	CASRHRDSWYYGYTF
NA	16	TRBJ2-7	TRBV7-3	NA	TGTGCCAGCAGCCCCACCGGCCAGGAGCCAGGCTACGAGCAGTACTTC	CASSPTGQEPGYEQYF
NA	15	TRBJ2-6	TRBV5-1	once	TGCGCCAGCAGCTTCAGGGTACTCGGGGCCAACGTCCTGACTTTC	CASSFRVLGANVLTF
TRBD1	15	TRBJ2-7	TRBV10-3	NA	TGTGCCATCAGTGCCGGGACAGGGTCCCTCTACGAGCAGTACTTC	CAISAGTGSLYEQYF
NA	17	TRBJ2-3	TRBV19	NA	TGTGCCAGTAGTTCCGCGGACTCCGTCCGGGGAACAGATACGCAGTATTTT	CASSSADSVRGTDTQYF
TRBD1	16	TRBJ2-4	TRBV6-1	NA	TGTGCCAGCAGTGATGTTACAGGGGGTGCCAAAAACATTCAGTACTTC	CASSDVTGGAKNIQYF
NA	16	TRBJ1-5	TRBV19	NA	TGTGCCAGTAGTATTAGTACTGCACAAACCAATCAGCCCCAGCATTTT	CASSISTAQTNQPQHF
NA	13	TRBJ2-4	TRBV27	NA	TGTGCCAGCAGCCGTGGGGACGTGAACATTCAGTACTTC	CASSRGDVNIQYF
NA	15	TRBJ2-7	TRBV11-2	NA	TGTGCCAGCAGCCCGATGGAGGGGAGCTCCTACGAGCAGTACTTC	CASSPMEGSSYEQYF
TRBD1	12	TRBJ1-6	TRBV27	NA	TGTGCCAGCAGACGGACAGGGGAGCCCCTCCACTTT	CASRRTGEPLHF
NA	14	TRBJ1-2	TRBV6-1	NA	TGTGCCAGCAGTGAAGTGGACCGCTTGGGTGGCTACACCTTC	CASSEVDRLGGYTF
NA	15	TRBJ1-3	TRBV6-2/TRBV6-3	NA	TGTGCCAGCAGTTCTTACAGTCTGCCCGGAAACACCATATATTTT	CASSSYSLPGNTIYF
NA	15	TRBJ2-2	TRBV4-1	NA	TGCGCCAGCAGTCGAGGGCAGGGGTTTGCCGGGGAGCTGTTTTTT	CASSRGQGFAGELFF
NA	14	TRBJ1-1	TRBV7-3	NA	TGTGCCAGCAGCTCCGGACAGCCGAACACTGAAGCTTTCTTT	CASSSGQPNTEAFF
NA	15	TRBJ1-2	TRBV3-1/TRBV3-2	NA	TGTGCCAGCAGCCAAGACGTGGAGTTGGGCTATGGCTACACCTTC	CASSQDVELGYGYTF
NA	12	TRBJ1-6	TRBV5-8	NA	TGTGCCAGCAATTTCGGAACTTCACCCCTCCACTTT	CASNFGTSPLHF
NA	13	TRBJ2-5	TRBV15	NA	TGTGCCACCAGCAGAGATAGTGGTGAGACCCAGTACTTC	CATSRDSGETQYF
NA	14	TRBJ2-1	TRBV11-2	NA	TGTGCCAGCGTGAGGAGCTCCCCATACAATGAGCAGTTCTTC	CASVRSSPYNEQFF
NA	18	TRBJ1-2	TRBV7-3	NA	TGTGCCAGCAGCTTACTGGCGGATAAAAGGGACTTTAACTATGGCTACACCTTC	CASSLLADKRDFNYGYTF
NA	15	TRBJ2-5	TRBV6-5	NA	TGTGCCAGCAGAACCACCCAGGGGCCGGGAGAGACCCAGTACTTC	CASRTTQGPGETQYF
NA	16	TRBJ2-1	TRBV19	NA	TGTGCCAGTAGTATCCCCCGCGACACTGACTACAATGAGCAGTTCTTC	CASSIPRDTDYNEQFF
NA	15	TRBJ1-6	TRBV7-2	once	TGTGCCAGCAGCTTAGATAGGGGAAATAATTCACCCCTCCACTTT	CASSLDRGNNSPLHF
NA	16	TRBJ2-7	TRBV5-1	NA	TGCGCCAGCAGCTTCGGCTCGGCCGGGGTAACCTACGAGCAGTACTTC	CASSFGSAGVTYEQYF
TRBD1	15	TRBJ1-1	TRBV6-1	NA	TGTGCCAGCAGTGAGTTGGGCAGGGGGCTCACTGAAGCTTTCTTT	CASSELGRGLTEAFF